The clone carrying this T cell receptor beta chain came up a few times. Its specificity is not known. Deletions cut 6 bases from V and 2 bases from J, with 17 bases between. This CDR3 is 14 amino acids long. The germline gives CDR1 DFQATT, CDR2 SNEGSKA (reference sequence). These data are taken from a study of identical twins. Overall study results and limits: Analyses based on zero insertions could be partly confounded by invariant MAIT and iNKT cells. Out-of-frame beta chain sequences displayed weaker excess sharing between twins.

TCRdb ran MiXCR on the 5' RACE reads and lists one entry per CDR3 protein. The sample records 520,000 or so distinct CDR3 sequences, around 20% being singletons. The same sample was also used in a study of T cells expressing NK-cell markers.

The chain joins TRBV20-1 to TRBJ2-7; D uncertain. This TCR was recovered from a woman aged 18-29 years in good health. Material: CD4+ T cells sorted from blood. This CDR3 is CSALGGRSAYEQYF. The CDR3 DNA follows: TGCAGTGCCCTGGGTGGCAGATCAGCCTACGAGCAGTACTTC.